A selection of T cell receptor beta chains follows, all from one sample in a study of blood T cell repertoires in COVID-19. Assay: immunoSEQ multiplex PCR; the TCRdb copy retains only in-frame clones and omits some. Of around 270,000 clones detected, around 82% appear once; the ten largest clones hold 0.87%. Sequenced input: peripheral blood. These receptors all come from a human donor with COVID-19, enrolled during active disease. The donor label of this sample is uncertain. Both conserved end residues are part of each CDR3. The D gene is left open where the match is weak. A clone size is listed for some rows: how often the clone was seen (once, few, many), or a class if it is expanded.

TRBD1	TRBV4-3	.	16	TRBJ2-1	CASSQALGTDNNEQFF	TGCGCCAGCAGCCAAGCCCTTGGGACAGATAACAATGAGCAGTTCTTC
.	TRBV7-9	.	15	TRBJ2-6	CASTLVSSGANVLTF	TGTGCCAGCACCTTGGTCAGCTCTGGGGCCAACGTCCTGACTTTC
.	TRBV28	once	17	TRBJ1-5	CASRQHLGGIGDQPQHF	TGTGCCAGCAGACAGCACTTAGGGGGTATCGGGGATCAGCCCCAGCATTTT
.	TRBV3-1/TRBV3-2	.	16	TRBJ2-3	CASSRPEAACTDTQYF	TGTGCCAGCAGCCGCCCGGAAGCGGCCTGCACAGATACGCAGTATTTT
TRBD2	TRBV12-5	.	17	TRBJ2-3	CASGLVTSGRSLDTQYF	TGTGCTAGTGGTTTGGTAACTAGCGGGAGGAGTTTAGATACGCAGTATTTT
.	TRBV18	.	14	TRBJ2-3	CASLGGVRTDTQYF	TGTGCCAGCTTAGGGGGAGTAAGAACAGATACGCAGTATTTT
TRBD1	TRBV28	.	17	TRBJ1-2	CASSNGGSGTGLYGYTF	TGTGCCAGCAGCAATGGGGGATCCGGGACAGGGCTATATGGCTACACCTTC
TRBD1	TRBV2	.	15	TRBJ1-5	CASSPGVQGDQPQHF	TGTGCCAGCAGTCCCGGGGTGCAGGGGGATCAGCCCCAGCATTTT
TRBD2	TRBV27	.	15	TRBJ2-1	CASSRSGRDYNEQFF	TGTGCCAGCAGCAGGAGCGGGAGAGACTACAATGAGCAGTTCTTC
.	TRBV6-5	few	13	TRBJ1-2	CASSPGQRHGYTF	TGTGCCAGCAGCCCCGGACAGAGACATGGCTACACCTTC
TRBD1	TRBV9	.	16	TRBJ2-7	CASSVAGTGGSYEQYF	TGTGCCAGCAGCGTCGCCGGGACAGGGGGCTCCTACGAGCAGTACTTC
TRBD2	TRBV5-4	.	16	TRBJ2-2	CASSLGSGRSVGELFF	TGTGCCAGCAGCTTGGGTAGCGGGAGGTCTGTCGGGGAGCTGTTTTTT
.	TRBV19	.	13	TRBJ1-5	CASNTRGGQPQHF	TGTGCCAGTAATACCCGGGGGGGTCAGCCCCAGCATTTT
.	TRBV5-1	.	15	TRBJ1-4	CASSLVRVGNEKLFF	TGCGCCAGCAGCTTGGTCAGGGTCGGGAATGAAAAACTGTTTTTT
TRBD1	TRBV7-9	.	16	TRBJ1-1	CASSLNWGTGHTEAFF	TGTGCCAGCAGCCTAAATTGGGGGACAGGCCACACTGAAGCTTTCTTT
TRBD1	TRBV4-3	.	17	TRBJ1-4	CASSQEGTGTGVEKLFF	TGCGCCAGCAGCCAAGAAGGAACCGGGACAGGGGTAGAAAAACTGTTTTTT
.	TRBV28	few	18	TRBJ1-1	CASSLFPPMGQPNTEAFF	TGTGCCAGCAGTTTGTTCCCCCCCATGGGGCAGCCTAACACTGAAGCTTTCTTT
TRBD2	TRBV7-2	.	15	TRBJ2-7	CASSDWTSGSNRQYF	TGTGCCAGCAGCGACTGGACTAGCGGGAGTAACAGGCAGTACTTC
.	TRBV27	few	15	TRBJ1-3	CASSSRASSGNTIYF	TGTGCCAGCAGTAGCAGGGCTAGCTCTGGAAACACCATATATTTT
.	TRBV6-5	.	14	TRBJ2-3	CASSSPGSTDTQYF	TGTGCCAGCAGCTCCCCGGGAAGCACAGATACGCAGTATTTT
TRBD1	TRBV5-1	.	15	TRBJ1-2	CASSPGTGGNYGYTF	TGCGCCAGCAGCCCGGGGACAGGGGGCAACTATGGCTACACCTTC
TRBD1	TRBV12-3/TRBV12-4	.	11	TRBJ1-5	CASSLGQGRNF	TGTGCCAGCAGTTTAGGACAGGGGAGGAATTTT
.	TRBV7-8	.	14	TRBJ2-7	CASSLGGRLYEQYF	TGTGCCAGCAGCTTAGGGGGGAGGCTCTACGAGCAGTACTTC
TRBD2	TRBV27	.	13	TRBJ2-7	CASSFRGAYEQYF	TGTGCCAGCAGTTTTCGGGGGGCCTACGAGCAGTACTTC
TRBD2	TRBV18	.	16	TRBJ2-3	CASSPLASGDTDTQYF	TGTGCCAGCTCACCACTGGCTAGCGGAGACACAGATACGCAGTATTTT
.	TRBV5-8	.	14	TRBJ1-4	CASSLLRLREKLFF	TGTGCCAGCAGCTTGCTCAGGCTCCGCGAAAAACTGTTTTTT
TRBD1	TRBV27	once	16	TRBJ1-1	CASSSPGQGVGTEAFF	TGTGCCAGCAGTTCGCCGGGACAGGGGGTGGGGACTGAAGCTTTCTTT
TRBD1	TRBV5-1	.	15	TRBJ1-2	CASSLGDRSFYGYTF	TGCGCCAGCAGCTTAGGGGACAGGAGTTTTTATGGCTACACCTTC
.	TRBV5-8	.	14	TRBJ1-1	CASSLVWGRWEAFF	TGTGCCAGCAGCTTGGTCTGGGGCAGATGGGAAGCTTTCTTT
.	TRBV7-9	.	17	TRBJ1-5	CASSLFGAGSDNQPQHF	TGTGCCAGCAGCTTATTCGGGGCGGGGTCGGACAATCAGCCCCAGCATTTT
.	TRBV27	.	18	TRBJ2-1	CASSFNVVIGSSYNEQFF	TGTGCCAGCAGTTTTAACGTTGTCATAGGGAGCTCCTACAATGAGCAGTTCTTC
TRBD1	TRBV5-4	.	15	TRBJ1-4	CASSVGTVDSTELFF	TGTGCCAGCAGCGTCGGGACAGTAGATTCTACGGAACTGTTTTTT
.	TRBV19	.	14	TRBJ2-7	CASSIDLDSYEQYF	TGTGCCAGTAGTATAGACTTAGACAGTTACGAGCAGTACTTC
TRBD1	TRBV28	.	15	TRBJ1-4	CASSDPGQGGGKLFF	TGTGCCAGCAGTGACCCCGGACAGGGTGGGGGGAAACTGTTTTTT
TRBD1	TRBV19	.	13	TRBJ1-2	CASIGTGKSGYTF	TGTGCCAGTATCGGGACAGGGAAGAGTGGCTACACCTTC
TRBD1	TRBV5-1	.	15	TRBJ1-1	CASSTVPGQGEEAFF	TGCGCCAGCAGCACTGTACCGGGACAGGGGGAGGAGGCTTTCTTT
TRBD2	TRBV30	.	15	TRBJ2-1	CAWSVRTSGYNEQFF	TGTGCCTGGAGTGTACGGACTAGCGGCTACAATGAGCAGTTCTTC
.	TRBV5-1	.	14	TRBJ2-2	CASSYEGRTGELFF	TGCGCCAGCAGCTACGAGGGTCGCACCGGGGAGCTGTTTTTT
TRBD1	TRBV19	few	13	TRBJ1-5	CASSLQPGTAAHF	TGTGCCAGTAGTCTACAACCCGGGACAGCCGCGCATTTT
.	TRBV10-3	.	15	TRBJ2-3	CAISESISYGDTQYF	TGTGCCATCAGTGAGTCAATCAGTTATGGAGATACGCAGTATTTT
TRBD1	TRBV6-4	once	16	TRBJ1-2	CASSDSPGQGFYGYTF	TGTGCCAGCAGTGACTCGCCGGGACAGGGATTCTATGGCTACACCTTC
.	TRBV19	.	17	TRBJ1-6	CASSMNRTSSYNSPLHF	TGTGCCAGTAGTATGAACAGGACCAGCTCCTATAATTCACCCCTCCACTTT
TRBD1	TRBV7-8	.	13	TRBJ1-2	CASSSTGDRRDTF	TGTGCCAGCAGCTCGACAGGGGATCGGAGGGACACCTTC
.	TRBV5-1	.	17	TRBJ2-1	CASSLVGQGSANNEQFF	TGCGCCAGCAGCTTGGTTGGGCAGGGGAGCGCGAACAATGAGCAGTTCTTC
.	TRBV5-6	.	13	TRBJ1-1	CASSLFSGTEAFF	TGTGCCAGCAGCTTGTTCAGTGGCACTGAAGCTTTCTTT
.	TRBV20-1	.	13	TRBJ2-7	CSASKVVDYEQYF	TGCAGTGCTAGTAAAGTAGTCGACTACGAGCAGTACTTC
.	TRBV2	.	15	TRBJ2-2	CASSVREAVAGELFF	TGTGCCAGCAGTGTAAGGGAGGCAGTGGCCGGGGAGCTGTTTTTT